A selection of T cell receptor beta chains follows, all from one sample in a study of cytomegalovirus exposure and HLA in healthy donors. This table comes from immunoSEQ multiplex PCR, and its TCRdb copy is limited to in-frame clones, with some not included. Of under 150,000 clones listed, approximately 80% are singletons. The sequenced material came from PBMCs. These receptors all come from a male donor in good health and CMV-seronegative. CDR3s leave out the opening cysteine and the closing phenylalanine or tryptophan.

V gene	J gene	CDR3 protein
TRBV11-2	TRBJ2-3	ASSLDPGGRTDTQY
TRBV28	TRBJ1-1	ATIRGSMNTEAF
TRBV5-1	TRBJ2-7	ASSLGWEGGTYEQY
TRBV10-1	TRBJ2-3	ATSTGTNTDTQY
TRBV15	TRBJ2-1	ATSKAGASNEQF
TRBV7-9	TRBJ2-7	ASRGDSAREQY
TRBV10-3	TRBJ2-1	AISESRSGGYNEQF
TRBV4-2	TRBJ2-1	ASSQDSTDNEQF
TRBV9	TRBJ1-5	ASSRGGVGNQPQH
TRBV9	TRBJ2-3	ASSVGPGGNTQY
TRBV6-5	TRBJ2-1	ASNLQGSHEQF
TRBV9	TRBJ1-2	ASSDRGPAGGYT
TRBV5-1	TRBJ1-2	ASGGSEEGPYT
TRBV4-1	TRBJ1-2	ASSPTQGAEGYT
TRBV5-4	TRBJ2-5	ASKLQGEETQY
TRBV28	TRBJ1-1	ASSLPSPGSEAF
TRBV27	TRBJ2-1	ASSFSAYSYNEQF
TRBV19	TRBJ2-1	ASSIIAGGRYNEQF
TRBV7-9	TRBJ1-2	ASSSGGNVRGYT
TRBV19	TRBJ2-7	ASSRTGTGAVDFYEQY
TRBV30	TRBJ2-7	AWSRTGSEQY
TRBV2	TRBJ2-7	ASRPTSGAYEQY
TRBV19	TRBJ1-6	ASKFEGADSPLH
TRBV13	TRBJ1-3	ASSLDRVSGNTIY
TRBV11-2	TRBJ2-3	ASSLVSAAGRVSTDTQY